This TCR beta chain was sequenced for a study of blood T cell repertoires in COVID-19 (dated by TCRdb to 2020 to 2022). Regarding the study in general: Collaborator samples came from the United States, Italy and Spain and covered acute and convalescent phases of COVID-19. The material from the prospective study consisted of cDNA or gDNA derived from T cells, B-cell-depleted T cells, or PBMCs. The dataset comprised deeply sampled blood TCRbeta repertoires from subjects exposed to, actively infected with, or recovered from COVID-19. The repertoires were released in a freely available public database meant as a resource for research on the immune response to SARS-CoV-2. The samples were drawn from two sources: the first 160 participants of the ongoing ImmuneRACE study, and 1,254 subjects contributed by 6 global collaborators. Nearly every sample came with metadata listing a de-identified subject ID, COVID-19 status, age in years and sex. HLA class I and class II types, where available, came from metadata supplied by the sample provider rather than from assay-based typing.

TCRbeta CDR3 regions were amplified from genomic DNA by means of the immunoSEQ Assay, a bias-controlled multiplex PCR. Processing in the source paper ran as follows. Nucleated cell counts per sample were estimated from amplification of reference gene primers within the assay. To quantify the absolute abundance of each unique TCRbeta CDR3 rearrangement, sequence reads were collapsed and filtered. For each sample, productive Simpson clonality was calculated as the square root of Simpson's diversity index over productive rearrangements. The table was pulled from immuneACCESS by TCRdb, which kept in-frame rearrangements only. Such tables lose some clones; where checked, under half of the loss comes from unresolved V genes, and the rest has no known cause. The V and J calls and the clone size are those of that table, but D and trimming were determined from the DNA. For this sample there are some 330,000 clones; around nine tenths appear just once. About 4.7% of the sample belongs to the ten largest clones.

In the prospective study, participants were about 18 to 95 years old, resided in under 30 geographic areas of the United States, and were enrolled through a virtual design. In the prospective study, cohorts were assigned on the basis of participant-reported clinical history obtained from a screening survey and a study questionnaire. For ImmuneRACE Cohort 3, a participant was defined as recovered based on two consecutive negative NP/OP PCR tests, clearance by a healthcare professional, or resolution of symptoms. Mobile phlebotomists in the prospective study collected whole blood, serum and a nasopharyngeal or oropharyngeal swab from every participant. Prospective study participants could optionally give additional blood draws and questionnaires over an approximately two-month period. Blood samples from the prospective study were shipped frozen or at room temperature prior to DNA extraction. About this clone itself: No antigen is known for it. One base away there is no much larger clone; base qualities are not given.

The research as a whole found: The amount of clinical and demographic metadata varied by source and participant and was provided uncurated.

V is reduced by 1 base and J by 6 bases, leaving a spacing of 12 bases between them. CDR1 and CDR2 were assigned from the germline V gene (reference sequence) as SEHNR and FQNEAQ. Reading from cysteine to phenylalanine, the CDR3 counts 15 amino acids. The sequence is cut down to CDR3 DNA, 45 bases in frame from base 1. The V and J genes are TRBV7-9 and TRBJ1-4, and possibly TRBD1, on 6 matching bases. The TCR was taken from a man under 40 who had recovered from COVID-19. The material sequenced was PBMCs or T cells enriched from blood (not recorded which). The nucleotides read TGTGCCAGCAGCTTAGTTGCAGGGGCGCATGAAAAACTGTTTTTT. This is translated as CASSLVAGAHEKLFF.